These T cell receptor beta chains were read from a single sample in a study of vaccination effects on CD4 cells after COVID-19. No antigen has been assigned to these receptors. Generated by immunoSEQ multiplex PCR, the TCRdb table keeps only in-frame clones and is missing some. The table shows tens of thousands of clones, with 73% occurring only once. The starting material was CD4+ T cells from PBMCs cultured with SARS-CoV-2 spike peptides, obtained before COVID-19 vaccination. The receptors stem from a human donor who received a COVID-19 vaccine. Each CDR3 is given with its conserved first and last residue. Each record gives: CDR3 length, V gene, J gene, CDR3 protein.

17	TRBV3-1/TRBV3-2	TRBJ2-7	CASSQDVWGAFGYEQYF
14	TRBV6-1	TRBJ1-2	CASSEHRGDYGYTF
12	TRBV18	TRBJ2-7	CASSPSSYEQYF
14	TRBV19	TRBJ1-5	CASSRQGGHQPQHF
14	TRBV5-1	TRBJ2-1	CASSLDGSGGAVLF
15	TRBV19	TRBJ2-7	CASSIEFRGRYEQYF
14	TRBV3-1/TRBV3-2	TRBJ1-1	CASSFREGDTEAFF
13	TRBV19	TRBJ1-2	CASAFTGVNGYTF
15	TRBV4-2	TRBJ2-1	CASSQDGTSLDEQFF
15	TRBV4-2	TRBJ2-2	CASSQDLNQAGELFF
15	TRBV2	TRBJ2-7	CASSGTALGAYEQYF
16	TRBV9	TRBJ2-7	CASSKEASGAAYEQYF
15	TRBV15	TRBJ1-6	CATSRGQGFMRTLHF
15	TRBV6-5	TRBJ2-7	CASKFGGSNSYEQYF
16	TRBV25-1	TRBJ1-6	CASSEYAQGSNSPLHF
15	TRBV3-1/TRBV3-2	TRBJ1-4	CASSQDAGMGEKLFF
11	TRBV12-3/TRBV12-4	TRBJ1-2	CASTNRRGYTF
13	TRBV12-3/TRBV12-4	TRBJ1-2	CASSLAGPYGYTF
17	TRBV19	TRBJ2-5	CASSTMDRGMKKETQYF
16	TRBV7-6	TRBJ1-2	CASSLDGPGTLPGYTF
16	TRBV27	TRBJ2-7	CASSLYRDTLTYEQYF
14	TRBV6-6	TRBJ2-5	CASSDSGSQETQYF
14	TRBV7-2	TRBJ1-2	CASSLYGVRNGYTF
14	TRBV7-9	TRBJ1-4	CASSQDRGREKLFF
14	TRBV7-9	TRBJ1-6	CASSSDGNNSPLHF
15	TRBV19	TRBJ2-1	CASSDPGLAGREQFF
11	TRBV6-5	TRBJ2-5	CASSTPRGQYF
16	TRBV7-9	TRBJ2-3	CASSPKRGGRQDTQYF
16	TRBV3-1/TRBV3-2	TRBJ1-1	CASSQGTIRGNTEAFF
11	TRBV20-1	TRBJ1-1	CSARAGDSLRF
14	TRBV10-1	TRBJ1-1	CASSELSRGAEAFF
14	TRBV5-1	TRBJ2-5	CASSSTGGTETQYF